One sample yielded the 32 T cell receptor beta chains listed below, sequenced in a study of T cell responses to AZD1222 COVID-19 vaccine. Here immunoSEQ multiplex PCR was the method, and the copy in TCRdb shows in-frame clones only, minus some. The sample carries roughly 96,000 clones, 80% to 90% recorded once. Specimen: peripheral blood, collected on day 0 of AZD1222 vaccination. These receptors all stem from an adult in good health.

The V gene is TRBV5-1, the J gene TRBJ2-3, with 9 bases lining up with TRBD1. CDR1 is SGHRS and CDR2 is YFSETQ in the germline V gene. The CDR3 extends over 16 amino acids. J was trimmed by 3 bases and V by 2 bases; bases with no gene match: 7. The CDR3 nucleotides read TGCGCCAGCAGCTTAGGGACAGGGCTTGGAACAGATACGCAGTATTTT. It codes for CASSLGTGLGTDTQYF.

This clone has a single count. This chain connects TRBV4-1 to TRBJ1-2; 8 bases match TRBD1. The junction had 12 bases not matched to a gene; V was cut back by 5 bases and J by 1 base. Germline lookup yields CDR1 MGHRA and CDR2 YSYEKL. This CDR3 region has 17 residues. In nucleotides, the CDR3 is TGCGCCAGCAGCTTCACCCGGGACAGGCGATTTAACTATGGCTACACCTTC. It specifies CASSFTRDRRFNYGYTF.

The gene calls are TRBV18 and TRBJ1-4; D not resolved. CDR1 and CDR2 from the germline V gene are KGHSH and LQKENI. Trimming pared 2 bases from V and 4 bases from J, leaving 11 bases between. CDR3 length: 15 residues. The CDR3 coding sequence is TGTGCCAGCTCACCAGGGTTGGCTGGTAATGAAAAACTGTTTTTT. As protein: CASSPGLAGNEKLFF.

CDR3 bases: TGTGCCAGCAGCGTGACAGAAAATCAGCCCCAGCATTTT. Translating it yields CASSVTENQPQHF. The chain carries TRBV6-4 and TRBJ1-5; possibly TRBD1 for D (5 bases). The V gene lost 6 bases and the J gene lost 4 bases, with 10 bases spanning the gap. The CDR3 loop spans 13 amino acids. CDR1 is MRHNA and CDR2 is SNTAGT in the germline V gene.

This chain connects TRBV30 to TRBJ1-2, with TRBD1 matching over 7 bases. Germline CDR1 and CDR2: GTSNPN and SVGIG (reference sequence). The length of the CDR3 is 16 residues. V shed 3 bases, J shed 8 bases, and the junction held 18 bases outside the gene matches. The CDR3 DNA sequence: TGTGCCTGGAGCTACAGGGGCCCTCAATCTCCCTCCGGCTACACCTTC. Its translation: CAWSYRGPQSPSGYTF.

V gene TRBV6-1 combines with J gene TRBJ1-2; tentative D call: TRBD1 (5 bases). Deletions cut 3 bases from V and 0 bases from J, with 5 bases between. This CDR3 region has 13 residues. CDR1 and CDR2 (germline): MNHNS, SASEGT. The CDR3 nucleotides are TGTGCCAGCAGTGAGGGGGCTAACTATGGCTACACCTTC. It specifies CASSEGANYGYTF.

The rearrangement uses TRBV5-1 and TRBJ1-2, with D unclear. Germline values: CDR1 SGHRS, CDR2 YFSETQ. The CDR3 consists of 13 residues. V was cut by 2 bases and J by 4 bases, with 9 bases left in between. CDR3 amino acids: CASSFGMGYGYTF. CDR3 coding DNA: TGCGCCAGCAGCTTTGGGATGGGCTATGGCTACACCTTC.

J is TRBJ1-3 and V is TRBV30; D is undetermined. The length of the CDR3 is 16 residues. Germline-derived CDR1 and CDR2 are GTSNPN and SVGIG (reference sequence). The V and J ends lost 0 bases and 3 bases respectively, with 15 bases between them. The CDR3 region is CAWSVPRSGLGNTIYF. In DNA, the CDR3 is TGTGCCTGGAGTGTCCCCCGAAGTGGCCTTGGAAACACCATATATTTT. The complete variable domain, with remaining parts taken from reference TRBV30 and TRBJ1-3, reads SQTIHQWPATLVQPVGSPLSLECTVEGTSNPNLYWYRQAAGRGLQLLFYSVGIGQISSEVPQNLSASRPQDRQFILSSKKLLLSDSGFYLCAWSVPRSGLGNTIYFGEGSWLTVV.

The V gene is TRBV28, the J gene TRBJ2-3; TRBD2 agrees at 15 bases. The CDR3 is made up of 20 amino acids. Per germline, CDR1 MDHEN and CDR2 SYDVKM. Trimming took 6 bases from V and 1 from J; bases not matched to a gene: 14. CDR3 residues: CASRVDRTSGGASRTDTQYF. The CDR3 nucleotides read TGTGCCAGCAGGGTAGACAGGACTAGCGGGGGGGCCTCCCGCACAGATACGCAGTATTTT.

The chain joins TRBV30 to TRBJ2-4; the D call may be TRBD1 or TRBD2 (5 bases each). Germline V lookup: CDR1 GTSNPN, CDR2 SVGIG (reference sequence). The V and J ends lost 0 bases and 8 bases respectively, with 26 bases between them. This CDR3 is 18 amino acids long. CDR3 nucleotides: TGTGCCTGGAGTGTCAGGGACGGCGGCTTTTCGGATCGGGACATTCAGTACTTC. This codes for CAWSVRDGGFSDRDIQYF.

V gene TRBV28 combines with J gene TRBJ1-1, with a possible D match to TRBD1 (6 bases). The CDR3 spans 13 residues. Germline CDR1 reads MDHEN; CDR2 reads SYDVKM. V was clipped by 7 bases and J by 5 bases, with 14 bases between them. The CDR3 is CASTRTVLTEAFF. The CDR3 region has the DNA TGTGCCAGCACCAGGACAGTTTTAACTGAAGCTTTCTTT.

The chain combines TRBV28 with TRBJ1-1; D is unclear. This CDR3 is 13 amino acids long. Germline V CDR1 and CDR2: MDHEN, SYDVKM. Between the trimmed V and J ends, which lost 6 bases and 6 bases, there was a span of 14 bases. The CDR3 spells CASSVIGFAEAFF. The CDR3 DNA reads as TGTGCCAGCAGCGTTATAGGTTTCGCTGAAGCTTTCTTT.

This clone was counted a single time. The rearrangement uses TRBV19 and TRBJ2-2; D tentatively reads TRBD1 or TRBD2 (5 bases each). CDR3 length: 14 residues. The V end was cut by 7 bases, the J end by 2 bases, with 11 bases between. CDR1 and CDR2 (germline): LNHDA, SQIVND (reference sequence). CDR3 in DNA: TGTGCCAGTAAACCGGGGCCTAACACCGGGGAGCTGTTTTTT. Its protein is CASKPGPNTGELFF.

The chain links TRBV3-1 (or the pseudogene TRBV3-2) to TRBJ1-6, with D uncertain. The CDR3 runs to 15 residues. CDR1 is LGHDT and CDR2 is YNNKEL in the germline V gene (reference sequence). Trimming cost V 4 bases and J 6 bases, with 13 bases left between them. CDR3 region: CASSLSLTSNSPLHF. For the CDR3, the DNA is TGTGCCAGCAGCCTATCTTTGACCAGTAATTCACCCCTCCACTTT.

This chain connects TRBV3-1 (or the pseudogene TRBV3-2) to TRBJ1-1; D is unresolved. This CDR3 comprises 15 residues. Germline values: CDR1 LGHDT, CDR2 YNNKEL (reference sequence). The V end was cut by 0 bases, the J end by 0 bases, with 8 bases between. CDR3 coding DNA: TGTGCCAGCAGCCAAGATCAGGTCATGAACACTGAAGCTTTCTTT. It specifies CASSQDQVMNTEAFF.

The count of this clone is one. The chain has TRBV6-2 or TRBV6-3 and TRBJ2-7, with D perhaps matching TRBD1 (5 bases). CDR1 and CDR2 from the germline V gene are MNHEY and SVGEGT. V lost 2 bases and J lost 3, with 20 bases in between. This CDR3 is 17 amino acids long. The CDR3 sequence is CASSYASIGQTNYEQYF. The CDR3 DNA sequence: TGTGCCAGCAGTTACGCTTCGATAGGACAAACTAACTACGAGCAGTACTTC.

The J gene is TRBJ1-1, the V gene TRBV30; no definite D call. Germline CDR1 and CDR2: GTSNPN and SVGIG (reference sequence). Trimming took 3 bases from V and 0 from J, leaving 8 bases between them. CDR3 size: 13 residues. The CDR3 nucleotides read TGTGCCTGGAGCCCGACGGTGAACACTGAAGCTTTCTTT. Protein product: CAWSPTVNTEAFF.

This chain's CDR3 is CAAAWGLAVHNEQFF. The CDR3 nucleotides are TGTGCCGCTGCTTGGGGTCTAGCGGTCCACAATGAGCAGTTCTTC. The chain joins TRBV6-5 to TRBJ2-1, with 7 bases matching TRBD2. V was clipped by 11 bases and J by 5 bases; unmatched bases: 15. This CDR3 has 15 amino acids. Germline V gene lookup returns CDR1 MNHEY and CDR2 SVGAGI.

The chain links TRBV19 to TRBJ1-1; no clear D gene. Germline CDR1 is LNHDA and CDR2 is SQIVND (reference sequence). The CDR3 runs 15 residues. V lost 4 bases and J lost 4, with 16 bases in between. CDR3 amino acids: CASSKSGGEGTEAFF. The CDR3, as DNA: TGTGCCAGTAGTAAGTCCGGCGGGGAGGGCACTGAAGCTTTCTTT.

DNA for the CDR3: TGTGCCAGCAGTGCGCATACCGCCATATATTTT. Its translation: CASSAHTAIYF. The V and J genes are TRBV2 and TRBJ1-3; no reliable D call. The V end lost 4 bases, the J end lost 11 bases, and 9 bases lay between the germline ends. There are 11 residues in the CDR3. Germline V gives CDR1 SNHLY, CDR2 FYNNEI. The entire variable domain, with the rest obtained from reference TRBV2 and TRBJ1-3, is as follows: EPEVTQTPSHQVTQMGQEVILRCVPISNHLYFYWYRQILGQKVEFLVSFYNNEISEKSEIFDDQFSVERPDGSNFTLKIRSTKLEDSAMYFCASSAHTAIYFGEGSWLTVV.

This chain connects TRBV19 to TRBJ1-2, with no clear D. There are 17 residues in the CDR3. Germline V CDR1 and CDR2: LNHDA, SQIVND (reference sequence). V was pared by 1 base and J by 0 bases, with 15 bases between. CDR3 sequence (DNA): TGTGCCAGTAGTATAGTGGAGGCCAGCCTCTCTAACTATGGCTACACCTTC. As protein: CASSIVEASLSNYGYTF.

CDR3 residues: CASRSDGATQGTEAFF. CDR3 DNA: TGTGCCAGTAGGAGCGACGGCGCAACCCAGGGCACTGAAGCTTTCTTT. V is TRBV19 and J is TRBJ1-1, with D perhaps matching TRBD1 (5 bases). CDR1 and CDR2 from the germline V gene are LNHDA and SQIVND (reference sequence). The V end lost 6 bases, the J end lost 4 bases, and 21 bases lay between the germline ends. The CDR3 sequence is 16 residues long.

This chain uses TRBV6-5 with TRBJ1-3; TRBD1 agrees at 7 bases. Trimming cost V 10 bases and J 8 bases; bases outside gene matches: 11. CDR1 and CDR2 from the germline V gene are MNHEY and SVGAGI. The CDR3 covers 13 residues. CDR3 DNA sequence: TGTGCCAACCTCAGGGGGTGGTTGGACACCATATATTTT. Encoded protein: CANLRGWLDTIYF.

DNA of the CDR3: TGTGCCAGCAGCCAGCCCGGCTATCTTGAGGGCTACACCTTC. Translation gives CASSQPGYLEGYTF. The V gene is TRBV5-4, the J gene TRBJ1-2; D is uncertain. CDR1 and CDR2 from the germline V gene are SGHNT and YYREEE (reference sequence). The ends were cut back, 4 bases at V and 8 bases at J, with 18 bases in the middle. CDR3 size: 14 residues.

V gene TRBV5-4 combines with J gene TRBJ2-5, with a tentative D call TRBD2 (5 bases). Germline CDR1 SGHNT, CDR2 YYREEE (reference sequence). V was cut by 0 bases and J by 5 bases, with 11 bases left in between. CDR3 length: 14 amino acids. CDR3 sequence (DNA): TGTGCCAGCAGCTTGGGAGGGTCGGGGGAGACCCAGTACTTC. It yields the protein CASSLGGSGETQYF.

The V gene is TRBV9, the J gene TRBJ1-6; 8 bases line up with TRBD1. V lost 0 bases, J lost 3 bases, and 2 bases stayed unmatched. Germline V CDR1 and CDR2: SGDLS, YYNGEE. The CDR3 loop spans 16 amino acids. The CDR3 DNA sequence: TGTGCCAGCAGCGTAGGACAGGGGATCTATAATTCACCCCTCCACTTT. It yields the protein CASSVGQGIYNSPLHF.

J is TRBJ1-6 and V is TRBV3-1 (or the pseudogene TRBV3-2); D is possibly TRBD1 (5 bases). This CDR3 is built from 14 residues. The germline V gene has CDR1 LGHDT and CDR2 YNNKEL (reference sequence). The V end lost 2 bases, the J end lost 11 bases, and 13 bases lay between the germline ends. CDR3 sequence reads: CASSQSGGEAPLHF. The CDR3, as DNA: TGTGCCAGCAGCCAATCGGGGGGGGAGGCACCCCTCCACTTT.

This chain uses TRBV7-9 with TRBJ2-7, with 7 bases lining up with TRBD2. Germline CDR1 reads SEHNR; CDR2 reads FQNEAQ (reference sequence). The CDR3 sequence is 9 residues long. CDR3: CAGGDEQYF. CDR3 DNA: TGTGCTGGGGGGGACGAGCAGTACTTC.

This clone showed up just a few times. The genes are TRBV5-1 and TRBJ1-1; possibly TRBD1 for D (5 bases). The CDR3 consists of 14 residues. Trimming shortened V by 1 base and J by 5 bases, and 12 bases separated the two germline ends. Germline CDR1 SGHRS, CDR2 YFSETQ. The CDR3 spells CASSLQGAETEAFF. CDR3 nucleotides: TGCGCCAGCAGCTTGCAAGGGGCGGAAACTGAAGCTTTCTTT.

The V and J genes are TRBV5-6 and TRBJ2-5; TRBD2 aligns across 9 bases. J was trimmed by 5 bases and V by 4 bases; bases with no gene match: 21. Germline V gives CDR1 SGHDT, CDR2 YYEEEE. The CDR3 is 19 residues long. The CDR3 nucleotides read TGTGCCAGCAGCACCTCTGGGGCGATTAGCGGGGGTCCTGGGGAGACCCAGTACTTC. It codes for CASSTSGAISGGPGETQYF.

The chain couples TRBV6-5 to TRBJ1-1; D unclear. In germline, CDR1 is MNHEY, CDR2 SVGAGI. Trimming stripped 2 bases from V and 1 base from J, with 8 bases between. The CDR3 length is 14 residues. CDR3 amino acids: CASSYDGSNTEAFF. CDR3 nucleotides: TGTGCCAGCAGTTACGACGGCTCGAACACTGAAGCTTTCTTT.

V gene TRBV19 combines with J gene TRBJ2-5; weak D call: TRBD1 (6 bases). The V end was cut by 3 bases, the J end by 1 base, with 12 bases between. The germline CDR1 and CDR2 sequences are LNHDA and SQIVND (reference sequence). This CDR3 is 15 amino acids long. For the CDR3, the DNA is TGTGCCAGTAGTATCCTACAGGGAACCCAAGAGACCCAGTACTTC. This gives the protein CASSILQGTQETQYF.